This T cell receptor (beta chain) was sequenced for a study of shared clonotypes between healthy human individuals. TCRdb's table, derived via immunoSEQ multiplex PCR, lists solely in-frame clones and lacks some. The repertoire holds a few million clones, with just over 90% as singletons. Trimming pared 5 bases from V and 8 bases from J, leaving 15 bases between. Germline V gene sequence: CDR1 SGHTA, CDR2 FQGNSA. CDR3 length equals 13 residues. The chain carries TRBV7-2 and TRBJ1-1; D is possibly TRBD1 (6 bases). This clonotype was obtained from a man younger than 35 in good health. The source material was naive CD4+ T cells sorted from blood. The subset denotes: CD45RA+ positively selected. The CDR3 protein is CASSLDVGTEAFF. CDR3 nucleotides: TGTGCCAGCAGCCTAGATGTGGGGACAGAAGCTTTCTTT.